This T cell receptor (beta chain) stems from a study of regulatory T cells in long-lasting Graves disease. Study-wide background: Persistent Graves' disease required over 5 years of antithyroid drugs and positive TSH receptor antibodies. Study results and limitations: Under persistent disease, TRBV28, TRBJ1-2 and TRBJ2-5 were used preferentially. Accuracy could have been hurt by small sample size.

Noted time point: persistent/refractory GD, antithyroid drugs over 5 years with positive TRAb. The TCR library used RNA extracted from PBMCs. This clonotype was recorded a few times. Its antigen is currently unknown. Through Arm-PCR of CDR3 regions and iRepertoire HTBI primers, TCR beta libraries were built. Authors' processing steps: Identified across the samples were over 50 TRBV segments and about 14 TRBJ segments. One entry per CDR3 protein results from TCRdb running MiXCR on the multiplex PCR reads. For this entry, the V and J calls and clone size follow TCRdb and not the study's own pipeline. Among fewer than 550,000 distinct CDR3 sequences listed, approximately 21% were seen once. The CDR3 covers 12 residues. Trimming at V came to 6 bases and at J to 3 bases, leaving 5 bases not matched to a gene. Germline values: CDR1 DFQATT, CDR2 SNEGSKA (reference sequence).

The chain joins TRBV20-1 to TRBJ2-7; TRBD1 agrees at 7 bases. The sequence was collected from a female donor with Graves disease. This material consisted of peripheral blood mononuclear cells (PBMCs), taken when the disease was refractory, from a patient treated with antithyroid drugs. CDR3: CSALQGIYEQYF. The CDR3 region has the DNA TGCAGTGCATTACAGGGGATCTACGAGCAGTACTTC.